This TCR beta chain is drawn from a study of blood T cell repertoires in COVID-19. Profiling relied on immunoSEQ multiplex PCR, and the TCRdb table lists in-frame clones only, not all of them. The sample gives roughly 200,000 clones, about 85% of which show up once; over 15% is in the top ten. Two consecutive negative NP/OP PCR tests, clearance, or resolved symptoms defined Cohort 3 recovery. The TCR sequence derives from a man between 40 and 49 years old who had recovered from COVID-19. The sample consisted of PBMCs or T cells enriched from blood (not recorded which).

The CDR3 region is CASSTGGQGAGETQYF. The CDR3 region has the DNA TGTGCCAGCAGCACTGGTGGACAGGGGGCAGGAGAGACCCAGTACTTC. The V gene is TRBV5-5, the J gene TRBJ2-5; 11 bases align to TRBD1. Trimming at V came to 4 bases and at J to 4 bases, leaving 9 bases not matched to a gene. Germline V gene data show CDR1 as SGHKS and CDR2 as YYEKEE (reference sequence). The length of the CDR3 is 16 residues. Filled out from reference TRBV5-5 and TRBJ2-5, the complete variable domain reads DAGVTQSPTHLIKTRGQQVTLRCSPISGHKSVSWYQQVLGQGPQFIFQYYEKEERGRGNFPDRFSARQFPNYSSELNVNALLLGDSALYLCASSTGGQGAGETQYFGPGTRLLVL.